The 28 T cell receptor beta chains reported below all come from one sample, sequenced in a study of blood T cell repertoires in COVID-19. Produced via immunoSEQ multiplex PCR; TCRdb's table is partial and in-frame only. The sample yields about 200,000 clones, more than 70% seen once. The sample was peripheral blood. These receptors were obtained from a person aged 65 to 85 with COVID-19, enrolled during active disease.

The rearrangement uses TRBV5-1 and TRBJ1-3, with TRBD1 identical over 8 bases. CDR3 length: 15 amino acids. V shed 4 bases, J shed 8 bases, and the junction held 11 bases outside the gene matches. Germline loops: CDR1 SGHRS, CDR2 YFSETQ. CDR3 DNA sequence: TGCGCCAGCAGCGACGGACAGGGCCTCCGAGACACCATATATTTT. Protein sequence: CASSDGQGLRDTIYF.

V gene TRBV2 combines with J gene TRBJ2-7, with 8 bases that match TRBD1. Germline-derived CDR1 and CDR2 are SNHLY and FYNNEI. The ends lost 6 bases at V and 1 base at J; junction bases unmatched: 8. There are 15 residues in the CDR3. The CDR3 here is CASRAPGGLSYEQYF. In nucleotides, the CDR3 is TGTGCCAGCAGAGCCCCAGGGGGCTTGTCCTACGAGCAGTACTTC.

The chain couples TRBV7-7 to TRBJ2-2; D is unresolved. Germline CDR1 is SSHAT and CDR2 is FNYEAQ (reference sequence). This CDR3 spans 15 amino acids. Trimming stripped 2 bases from V and 4 bases from J, with 11 bases between. The CDR3 sequence is CASSLLGSSTGELFF. CDR3 nucleotides: TGTGCCAGCAGCTTATTGGGCTCCTCCACCGGGGAGCTGTTTTTT.

This chain links TRBV7-2 with TRBJ2-1, with 8 bases aligning to TRBD1. J gave up 10 bases and V 5 bases, and 10 bases lay outside the gene matches. This CDR3 is 14 amino acids long. Germline CDR1 and CDR2: SGHTA and FQGNSA. The CDR3 region is CASSTPPNRGEQFF. CDR3 in DNA: TGTGCCAGCAGCACACCCCCGAACAGGGGGGAGCAGTTCTTC.

V and J are TRBV3-1 (or the pseudogene TRBV3-2) and TRBJ2-3; D is possibly TRBD1 (6 bases). Germline CDR1 is LGHDT and CDR2 is YNNKEL (reference sequence). The CDR3 runs to 15 residues. V shed 3 bases and J shed 0 bases, with 10 bases lying between them. CDR3 DNA: TGTGCCAGCAGCCAGGGCACAGGGAGCACAGATACGCAGTATTTT. Its translation: CASSQGTGSTDTQYF.

The chain has TRBV5-1 and TRBJ1-2; D ambiguous. CDR1 and CDR2 (germline): SGHRS, YFSETQ. There are 15 residues in the CDR3. The V end was cut by 2 bases, the J end by 0 bases, with 11 bases between. The DNA of the CDR3 is TGCGCCAGCAGCTTTTACATGAATTCTAACTATGGCTACACCTTC. It yields the protein CASSFYMNSNYGYTF.

The chain combines TRBV5-6 with TRBJ2-2; 8 bases match TRBD1. The CDR3 spans 16 residues. V shed 3 bases, J shed 0 bases, and the junction held 4 bases outside the gene matches. Germline CDR1 SGHDT, CDR2 YYEEEE. The CDR3 DNA is TGTGCCAGCAGCTGGGGGACAGGAGCGAACACCGGGGAGCTGTTTTTT. Its protein is CASSWGTGANTGELFF. The full variable domain, its missing parts supplied by reference TRBV5-6 and TRBJ2-2, is DAGVTQSPTHLIKTRGQQVTLRCSPKSGHDTVSWYQQALGQGPQFIFQYYEEEERQRGNFPDRFSGHQFPNYSSELNVNALLLGDSALYLCASSWGTGANTGELFFGEGSRLTVL.

This chain connects TRBV29-1 to TRBJ2-7; D perhaps matches TRBD1 (5 bases). There are 12 residues in the CDR3. CDR1 and CDR2 (germline): SQVTM, ANQGSEA. V lost 5 bases and J lost 5, with 13 bases in between. The CDR3 nucleotides read TGCAGCGTTCAGCAGGGAACTCACGAGCAGTACTTC. Translating gives CSVQQGTHEQYF.

The chain couples TRBV6-4 to TRBJ2-3, with 10 positions matching TRBD2. Germline V gene sequence: CDR1 MRHNA, CDR2 SNTAGT. The junction had 6 bases not matched to a gene; V was cut back by 4 bases and J by 5 bases. The CDR3 has 15 amino acids. This chain's CDR3 is CASSVASGGQDTQYF. The CDR3 bases are TGTGCCAGCAGTGTTGCTAGCGGGGGTCAAGATACGCAGTATTTT.

The chain combines TRBV9 with TRBJ1-1, with D perhaps TRBD1 (5 bases). The CDR3 sequence is 15 residues long. The germline V gene has CDR1 SGDLS and CDR2 YYNGEE. The V gene lost 4 bases and the J gene lost 4 bases, with 17 bases spanning the gap. CDR3 nucleotides: TGTGCCAGCAGCTCAATCGGGGGGTTGGGCACTGAAGCTTTCTTT. Translated, it gives CASSSIGGLGTEAFF.

This clone was observed a few times. This rearrangement joins TRBV7-9 to TRBJ2-7; TRBD1 aligns across 7 bases. CDR3 size: 16 residues. The trim removed 3 bases at V and 1 base at J, leaving 9 bases unmatched. Per the germline V gene, CDR1 is SEHNR and CDR2 is FQNEAQ (reference sequence). The CDR3 DNA sequence: TGTGCCAGCAGCTTGGGTGACAGGGTCATTTCCTACGAGCAGTACTTC. This sequence encodes CASSLGDRVISYEQYF.

The chain links TRBV7-2 to TRBJ1-5; 10 bases are shared with TRBD1. The V segment lost 5 bases and the J segment 3 bases; nucleotides outside the gene matches: 4. The CDR3 runs to 15 residues. Germline CDR1 is SGHTA and CDR2 is FQGNSA. CDR3 bases: TGTGCCAGCAGCCCCGGGACAGGGGTCAATCAGCCCCAGCATTTT. Translating it yields CASSPGTGVNQPQHF. Complete variable domain (other parts from reference TRBV7-2 and TRBJ1-5): GAGVSQSPSNKVTEKGKDVELRCDPISGHTALYWYRQSLGQGLEFLIYFQGNSAPDKSGLPSDRFSAERTGGSVSTLTIQRTQQEDSAVYLCASSPGTGVNQPQHFGDGTRLSIL.

This sequence joins TRBV7-3 and TRBJ2-2; D may be TRBD1 (5 bases). CDR1 and CDR2 (germline): SGHTA, FQGTGA. The V end was cut by 3 bases, the J end by 0 bases, with 8 bases between. The CDR3 is 15 residues long. CDR3 DNA sequence: TGTGCCAGCAGCTTGACAGCCGCGAACACCGGGGAGCTGTTTTTT. It specifies CASSLTAANTGELFF.

The chain recombines TRBV30 with TRBJ1-5, with D uncertain. CDR1 GTSNPN and CDR2 SVGIG come from the germline V gene (reference sequence). This CDR3 is built from 13 residues. V lost 1 base and J 4 bases, leaving 8 bases between the germline ends. The CDR3 reads CAWSAAGNQPQHF. The CDR3 DNA reads TGTGCCTGGAGTGCCGCGGGAAATCAGCCCCAGCATTTT.

This clone came up a few times. The V call is TRBV4-2, the J call TRBJ1-5, with a possible D match to TRBD1 (5 bases). The CDR3 extends over 14 amino acids. In germline, CDR1 is LGHNA, CDR2 YNFKEQ. Trimming stripped 0 bases from V and 7 bases from J, with 10 bases between. The CDR3 region is CASSQDPGYQPQHF. The CDR3, as DNA: TGTGCCAGCAGCCAAGACCCAGGGTACCAGCCCCAGCATTTT.

This chain uses TRBV6-2 or TRBV6-3 with TRBJ2-1; TRBD1 agrees at 10 bases. The CDR3 is 15 amino acids. CDR1 MNHEY and CDR2 SVGEGT come from the germline V gene. The J segment lost 2 bases and the V segment lost 4 bases, leaving 2 bases of the junction unmatched. The CDR3: CASSWDRGTYNEQFF. As DNA, the CDR3 is TGTGCCAGCAGTTGGGACAGGGGAACCTACAATGAGCAGTTCTTC.

This chain joins TRBV7-8 and TRBJ1-4; TRBD1 agrees at 7 bases. The CDR3 loop spans 15 amino acids. Germline CDR1 and CDR2: SGHVS and FQNEAQ. Trimming took 1 base from V and 8 from J; bases not matched to a gene: 7. The CDR3 region is CASSLGTGLKEKLFF. In nucleotides, the CDR3 is TGTGCCAGCAGCTTAGGGACAGGATTAAAAGAAAAACTGTTTTTT.

The chain has TRBV19 and TRBJ2-1, with TRBD2 matching 12 bases. The CDR3 sequence is 14 residues long. The J segment lost 9 bases and the V segment lost 8 bases, leaving 8 bases of the junction unmatched. Germline V gene sequence: CDR1 LNHDA, CDR2 SQIVND (reference sequence). For the CDR3, the DNA is TGTGCCAGTGGAACTCTAGCGGGAGGGTTTGAGCAGTTCTTC. This translates into CASGTLAGGFEQFF.

The chain employs TRBV18 and TRBJ1-5; 12 bases line up with TRBD1. The CDR3 sequence is 21 residues long. The V gene's germline CDR1 is KGHSH and CDR2 LQKENI. With 0 bases clipped from V and 6 bases from J, the junction kept 18 bases outside the gene matches. The CDR3 bases are TGTGCCAGCTCACCACCCATTCCGGTCCCGGGACAGGGGGCGCCGGGTCAGCCCCAGCATTTT. Its protein is CASSPPIPVPGQGAPGQPQHF.

This chain joins TRBV28 and TRBJ2-6; the match to TRBD2 covers 10 bases. From germline, CDR1 is MDHEN and CDR2 SYDVKM. The CDR3 is 21 residues long. After removal of 8 bases from V and 3 bases from J, the junction contained 22 bases not matched to a gene. The CDR3 DNA reads as TGTGCCAGCCGTCTACTAGCGGGATTATTAGGGCTTTCTTTTGGGGCCAACGTCCTGACTTTC. It specifies CASRLLAGLLGLSFGANVLTF.

This chain uses TRBV2 with TRBJ1-4; the D is unclear. The CDR3 runs to 13 residues. Germline assignment: CDR1 SNHLY and CDR2 FYNNEI. Trimming cost V 0 bases and J 10 bases, with 9 bases left between them. CDR3 in DNA: TGTGCCAGCAGTGAAGCTCAGGAGGCAAAACTGTTTTTT. Its protein product is CASSEAQEAKLFF.

The rearrangement joins TRBV19 to TRBJ2-7; D is unclear. V was pared by 5 bases and J by 2 bases, with 10 bases between. CDR1 and CDR2 (germline): LNHDA, SQIVND (reference sequence). The length of the CDR3 is 13 residues. The CDR3 region is CASSLGIAYEQYF. CDR3 in DNA: TGTGCCAGTAGTCTGGGCATAGCCTACGAGCAGTACTTC.

V and J are TRBV5-4 and TRBJ2-2; 10 bases fit TRBD2. The CDR3 is made up of 15 amino acids. Germline V gives CDR1 SGHNT, CDR2 YYREEE (reference sequence). The V gene end was trimmed by 2 bases and the J gene end by 5 bases; junction bases not matched to a gene: 3. In DNA, the CDR3 is TGTGCCAGCAGCTTACCGGGACTAGCGACCGGGGAGCTGTTTTTT. The encoded protein is CASSLPGLATGELFF. Using reference TRBV5-4 and TRBJ2-2 for the parts outside the CDR3, the full variable domain is ETGVTQSPTHLIKTRGQQVTLRCSSQSGHNTVSWYQQALGQGPQFIFQYYREEENGRGNFPPRFSGLQFPNYSSELNVNALELDDSALYLCASSLPGLATGELFFGEGSRLTVL.

The V and J genes are TRBV5-1 and TRBJ2-1; a weak D match, TRBD2 (5 bases). V lost 2 bases to trimming and J lost 5 bases, with 11 bases between them. The CDR3 extends over 14 amino acids. CDR1 is SGHRS and CDR2 is YFSETQ in the germline V gene. The CDR3 coding sequence is TGCGCCAGCAGCTTTTTTCCGGGGAACAATGAGCAGTTCTTC. Amino acids: CASSFFPGNNEQFF.

This clone has a handful of counts. The rearrangement links TRBV19 to TRBJ1-4; unclear D gene. Deletions cut 6 bases from V and 4 bases from J, with 15 bases between. The germline V gene encodes CDR1 LNHDA and CDR2 SQIVND (reference sequence). CDR3 length equals 15 residues. The CDR3 nucleotides read TGTGCCAGTAGACTGAGACATCCGGTTAATGAAAAACTGTTTTTT. Its protein product is CASRLRHPVNEKLFF.

The V call is TRBV29-1, the J call TRBJ2-5; D unclear. The germline V and J ends were trimmed by 2 bases and 5 bases, with 6 bases remaining between them. The CDR3 is made up of 11 amino acids. Germline V CDR1 and CDR2: SQVTM, ANQGSEA. This CDR3 reads CSVEFGETQYF. In nucleotides, the CDR3 is TGCAGCGTTGAATTCGGGGAGACCCAGTACTTC.

The chain employs TRBV7-2 and TRBJ2-3, with D uncertain. The CDR3 runs 15 residues. Germline V lookup: CDR1 SGHTA, CDR2 FQGNSA. The ends were cut back, 7 bases at V and 4 bases at J, with 18 bases in the middle. CDR3 DNA: TGTGCCAGCAACCCATCTCTCAACCGAGCAGATACGCAGTATTTT. This gives the protein CASNPSLNRADTQYF.

The chain links TRBV5-6 to TRBJ2-7; 7 bases are a match to TRBD2. Germline V CDR1 and CDR2: SGHDT, YYEEEE. CDR3 length: 18 amino acids. Unmatched junction bases numbered 21, after V lost 2 bases and J lost 7 bases. The CDR3 DNA reads TGTGCCAGCAGCTTTGGTGTTAGGACGACCTCCATGGGGGGGGAGCAGTACTTC. It is translated as CASSFGVRTTSMGGEQYF.